This T cell receptor beta chain came from a study of CD8+ T cells in alopecia areata. To note about this clone: The antigen remains undetermined.

Germline V gives CDR1 GTSNPN, CDR2 SVGIG (reference sequence). This CDR3 has 11 amino acids. V was cut by 1 base and J by 7 bases, with 7 bases left in between. Sequencing templates came from extracted RNA that was reverse transcribed into cDNA. Profiling relied on immunoSEQ multiplex PCR, and the TCRdb table lists in-frame clones only, not all of them. The table has fewer than 250,000 clones, roughly three fifths seen once; the top ten hold roughly 0.71%. Regarding the study as a whole: Mouse data revealed clearer TCR sharing than patient data did, a gap possibly tied to HLA. In lesional scalp, particularly from alopecia totalis/universalis, clonality was higher than in normal scalp. Scalp and blood retained many expanded lesional clones during tofacitinib.

Noted treatment: oral pan-JAK inhibitor, 5-10 mg twice daily. Sequenced here: CD4+ T cells sorted from blood, sampled at week 4, from a patient treated with tofacitinib. The rearrangement uses TRBV30 and TRBJ1-1; D remains unclear. The receptor comes from a human donor with alopecia areata. The CDR3 nucleotides are TGTGCCTGGAGTGCCGAGGGTGAAGCTTTCTTT. Translation: CAWSAEGEAFF.